The clone carrying this T cell receptor (beta chain) was detected ten times or more. Its target is unknown. Template switching introduced a universal primer site, and the cDNA bore unique molecular identifiers. From the 5' RACE reads, TCRdb called clonotypes with MiXCR, one entry per CDR3 protein. Here the sample spans roughly 1,500,000 distinct CDR3 sequences, about 32% being singletons. From germline, CDR1 is LGHNA and CDR2 YNFKEQ. The CDR3 sequence is 15 residues long. The V gene end was trimmed by 0 bases and the J gene end by 3 bases; junction bases not matched to a gene: 1. This sample stems from a study of identical twins. Findings and limits, study-wide: Abundant beta clonotypes from cord blood bore fewer insertions; memory repertoires lacked this pattern.

The sequence derives from a newborn girl in good health. This sequence joins TRBV4-2 and TRBJ2-7; 11 bases align to TRBD1. Sequenced material: cord blood. CDR3 nucleotides: TGTGCCAGCAGCCAAGATGGGACAGGGGGCTACGAGCAGTACTTC. It specifies CASSQDGTGGYEQYF.